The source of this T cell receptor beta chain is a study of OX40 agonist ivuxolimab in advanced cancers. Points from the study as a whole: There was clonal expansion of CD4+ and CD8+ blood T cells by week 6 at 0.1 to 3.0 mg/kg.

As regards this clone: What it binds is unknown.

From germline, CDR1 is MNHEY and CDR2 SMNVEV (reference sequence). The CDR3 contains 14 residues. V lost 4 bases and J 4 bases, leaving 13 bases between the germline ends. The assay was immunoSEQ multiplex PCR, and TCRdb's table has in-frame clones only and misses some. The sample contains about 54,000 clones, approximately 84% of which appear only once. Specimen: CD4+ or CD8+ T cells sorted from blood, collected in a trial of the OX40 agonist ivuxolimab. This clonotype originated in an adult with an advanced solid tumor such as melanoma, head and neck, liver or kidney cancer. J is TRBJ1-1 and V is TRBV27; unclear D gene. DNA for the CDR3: TGTGCCAGCAGTTCAGTGTTCGTATCCACTGAAGCTTTCTTT. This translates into CASSSVFVSTEAFF.